These 18 T cell receptor beta chains were sequenced from one sample in a study of beta chain features in type 1 diabetes. Expressed TCRB transcripts were sequenced because the entire RNA isolate underwent reverse transcription. Profiling relied on immunoSEQ multiplex PCR, and the TCRdb table lists in-frame clones only, not all of them. The sample yields a few hundred thousand clones, approximately 13% seen once. Sample: naive CD4+ T cells from blood. The receptors were sampled from a man under 40 in good health.

This clone appeared a few times. V and J are TRBV18 and TRBJ2-1, with D possibly TRBD2 on 5 matching bases. Germline CDR1 KGHSH, CDR2 LQKENI. The CDR3 is 13 amino acids. V lost 6 bases, J lost 0 bases, and 6 bases lay in between. Here the CDR3 reads CASSGDSYNEQFF. The CDR3, as DNA: TGTGCCAGCTCGGGAGACTCCTACAATGAGCAGTTCTTC.

This clone was detected only a few times. V and J are TRBV7-2 and TRBJ2-1; no definite D call. The germline V and J ends were trimmed by 8 bases and 0 bases, with 8 bases remaining between them. Per the germline V gene, CDR1 is SGHTA and CDR2 is FQGNSA. This CDR3 is built from 13 residues. CDR3 nucleotides: TGTGCCAGCGGGTCCCGCTCCTACAATGAGCAGTTCTTC. Protein sequence: CASGSRSYNEQFF.

The V and J genes are TRBV15 and TRBJ2-6, with no clear D. Trimming took off 0 bases at V and 0 bases at J, with 3 bases between the two ends. The CDR3 loop spans 15 amino acids. The V gene's germline CDR1 is LNHNV and CDR2 YYDKDF (reference sequence). CDR3 nucleotides: TGTGCCACCAGCAGAGACATCTCTGGGGCCAACGTCCTGACTTTC. Protein sequence: CATSRDISGANVLTF.

The chain joins TRBV6-4 to TRBJ1-2, with D possibly TRBD1 on 5 matching bases. Germline CDR1 is MRHNA and CDR2 is SNTAGT. V gave up 3 bases and J gave up 4 bases, with 12 bases separating them. The CDR3 runs 14 residues. This CDR3 is CASSDLPGSYGYTF. CDR3 sequence (DNA): TGTGCCAGCAGTGATTTGCCAGGGAGCTATGGCTACACCTTC.

The chain links TRBV2 to TRBJ2-7; no reliable D call. The V and J ends lost 8 bases and 0 bases respectively, with 14 bases between them. The CDR3 sequence is 14 residues long. Germline CDR1 SNHLY, CDR2 FYNNEI. This CDR3 reads CASSASPSSYEQYF. DNA of the CDR3: TGTGCCAGCTCAGCCAGTCCGAGCTCCTACGAGCAGTACTTC. Complete variable domain (other parts from reference TRBV2 and TRBJ2-7): EPEVTQTPSHQVTQMGQEVILRCVPISNHLYFYWYRQILGQKVEFLVSFYNNEISEKSEIFDDQFSVERPDGSNFTLKIRSTKLEDSAMYFCASSASPSSYEQYFGPGTRLTVT.

The CDR3 is CASRAYVNTEAFF. Written as DNA, the CDR3 is TGCGCCAGCAGGGCCTACGTGAACACTGAAGCTTTCTTT. The rearrangement links TRBV5-1 to TRBJ1-1; D gene unclear. Trimming stripped 5 bases from V and 0 bases from J, with 8 bases between. Germline lookup yields CDR1 SGHRS and CDR2 YFSETQ. The CDR3 loop spans 13 amino acids.

This clone has a handful of counts. The chain employs TRBV7-2 and TRBJ2-7, with TRBD2 identical over 7 bases. The CDR3 consists of 14 residues. Germline V gene lookup returns CDR1 SGHTA and CDR2 FQGNSA. V shed 1 base, J shed 3 bases, and the junction held 3 bases outside the gene matches. CDR3 residues: CASSLGLADYEQYF. CDR3 DNA sequence: TGTGCCAGCAGCTTAGGGCTAGCGGACTACGAGCAGTACTTC.

This clone was recorded a few times. The V call is TRBV7-9, the J call TRBJ1-3; a possible D gene is TRBD1 (6 bases). The V and J ends lost 5 bases and 2 bases respectively, with 13 bases between them. Germline CDR1 is SEHNR and CDR2 is FQNEAQ (reference sequence). The CDR3 is 15 amino acids. As DNA, the CDR3 is TGTGCCAGCAGCGCAACAGGGAGCGCTGGAAACACCATATATTTT. As protein: CASSATGSAGNTIYF.

The gene calls are TRBV10-3 and TRBJ2-2, with D uncertain. The CDR3 extends over 16 amino acids. Trimming shortened V by 0 bases and J by 0 bases, and 8 bases separated the two germline ends. CDR1 and CDR2 (germline): ENHRY, SYGVKD. The DNA for the CDR3 is TGTGCCATCAGTGAGTCGAGGCGGTCGAACACCGGGGAGCTGTTTTTT. This gives the protein CAISESRRSNTGELFF.

This chain links TRBV7-2 with TRBJ2-5; D unclear. The germline gives CDR1 SGHTA, CDR2 FQGNSA. V was clipped by 5 bases and J by 4 bases, with 8 bases between them. The CDR3 totals 12 residues. CDR3 residues: CASSPFGETQYF. The CDR3 DNA reads as TGTGCCAGCAGCCCTTTTGGAGAGACCCAGTACTTC.

There are a few counts of this clone. The rearrangement joins TRBV19 to TRBJ2-5; 10 bases agree with TRBD2. Per the germline V gene, CDR1 is LNHDA and CDR2 is SQIVND (reference sequence). This CDR3 region has 14 residues. V was pared by 6 bases and J by 5 bases, with 6 bases of the junction left unmatched. CDR3: CASRDLAGAETQYF. The CDR3 DNA sequence: TGTGCCAGTAGAGATCTAGCGGGGGCTGAGACCCAGTACTTC.

The V gene is TRBV7-2, the J gene TRBJ2-3; no clear D gene. The germline V and J ends were trimmed by 1 base and 2 bases, with 7 bases remaining between them. The CDR3 length is 14 residues. Germline V CDR1 and CDR2: SGHTA, FQGNSA. CDR3 sequence reads: CASSLGFNTDTQYF. As DNA, the CDR3 is TGTGCCAGCAGCTTAGGGTTCAACACAGATACGCAGTATTTT. The complete variable domain, with remaining parts taken from reference TRBV7-2 and TRBJ2-3, reads GAGVSQSPSNKVTEKGKDVELRCDPISGHTALYWYRQSLGQGLEFLIYFQGNSAPDKSGLPSDRFSAERTGGSVSTLTIQRTQQEDSAVYLCASSLGFNTDTQYFGPGTRLTVL.

The V and J genes are TRBV7-8 and TRBJ2-3; no firm D call. The germline gives CDR1 SGHVS, CDR2 FQNEAQ. This CDR3 is built from 14 residues. Trimming stripped 1 base from V and 1 base from J, with 6 bases between. CDR3 amino acids: CASSLGAGTDTQYF. The DNA for the CDR3 is TGTGCCAGCAGCTTAGGGGCGGGCACAGATACGCAGTATTTT.

This clone was seen more than once but under ten times. The chain is built from TRBV4-3 and TRBJ2-3; 8 nucleotides agree with TRBD2. CDR1 and CDR2 from the germline V gene are LGHNA and YSLEER. V trimming: 0 bases; J trimming: 2 bases; junction bases outside the gene matches: 7. The CDR3 covers 17 residues. Here the CDR3 reads CASSQDPSGGTTDTQYF. The CDR3 nucleotides are TGCGCCAGCAGCCAAGATCCGAGCGGGGGAACCACAGATACGCAGTATTTT.

The chain employs TRBV19 and TRBJ1-4, with TRBD1 as a possible D gene (6 bases). The V and J ends lost 9 bases and 3 bases respectively, with 20 bases between them. The CDR3 has 16 residues. CDR1 and CDR2 (germline): LNHDA, SQIVND (reference sequence). CDR3 region: CASQLYWGQANEKLFF. The CDR3 nucleotides are TGTGCCAGCCAACTCTATTGGGGACAAGCTAATGAAAAACTGTTTTTT.

The gene calls are TRBV11-3 and TRBJ2-5; 7 positions agree with TRBD1. CDR3 size: 15 residues. Germline V CDR1 and CDR2: SGHNT, YENEEA. V was pared by 5 bases and J by 5 bases, with 11 bases of the junction left unmatched. CDR3 sequence reads: CASSPRQTGMETQYF. CDR3 coding DNA: TGTGCCAGCAGCCCCCGCCAGACAGGGATGGAGACCCAGTACTTC. The entire variable domain, with the rest obtained from reference TRBV11-3 and TRBJ2-5, is as follows: EAGVVQSPRYKIIEKKQPVAFWCNPISGHNTLYWYLQNLGQGPELLIRYENEEAVDDSQLPKDRFSAERLKGVDSTLKIQPAELGDSAVYLCASSPRQTGMETQYFGPGTRLLVL.

The V and J genes are TRBV9 and TRBJ2-7; D could derive from TRBD1 or TRBD2 (5 bases each). V was cut by 0 bases and J by 6 bases, with 13 bases left in between. The CDR3 has 14 residues. The germline V gene encodes CDR1 SGDLS and CDR2 YYNGEE. This CDR3 reads CASSVGAGAGEQYF. The CDR3 nucleotides read TGTGCCAGCAGCGTAGGTGCCGGGGCGGGCGAGCAGTACTTC.

The gene calls are TRBV4-1 and TRBJ1-4; the D gene is possibly TRBD1 (5 bases). The germline gives CDR1 MGHRA, CDR2 YSYEKL. Trimming took off 0 bases at V and 0 bases at J, with 8 bases between the two ends. CDR3 size: 16 residues. The CDR3 DNA sequence: TGCGCCAGCAGCCAAGAGCGGGGCGCAACTAATGAAAAACTGTTTTTT. It specifies CASSQERGATNEKLFF.